The 17 T cell receptor beta chains given below trace back to one sample, sequenced in a study of cytomegalovirus exposure and HLA in healthy donors. In the PCR, 60 Vbeta and 13 Jbeta primers were used. Measured with immunoSEQ multiplex PCR; TCRdb has only the in-frame clones, and not every one. The sample consists of 150,000 to 180,000 clones, around 70% of them appearing once. Sequenced input: PBMCs. The source of these receptors is a young man in good health and CMV-seronegative.

The chain combines TRBV13 with TRBJ2-2; 8 nucleotides line up with TRBD1. Looked up from germline, CDR1 is PRHDT and CDR2 is FYEKMQ (reference sequence). The V gene end was trimmed by 1 base and the J gene end by 0 bases; junction bases not matched to a gene: 10. The CDR3 is made up of 19 amino acids. The CDR3 is CASSLVKLVDRANTGELFF. The CDR3 DNA reads TGTGCCAGCAGCTTAGTGAAATTAGTGGACAGGGCGAACACCGGGGAGCTGTTTTTT.

The chain employs TRBV7-2 and TRBJ2-7; a weak D match, TRBD2 (5 bases). The CDR3 sequence is 16 residues long. The germline V gene has CDR1 SGHTA and CDR2 FQGNSA. Trimming stripped 3 bases from V and 0 bases from J, with 15 bases between. In nucleotides, the CDR3 is TGTGCCAGCAGCTTTTACCCAACGGGAAGCTCCTACGAGCAGTACTTC. As protein: CASSFYPTGSSYEQYF.

The chain joins TRBV2 to TRBJ1-3; D might be TRBD1 (5 bases). The V end lost 5 bases, the J end lost 0 bases, and 17 bases lay between the germline ends. The CDR3 is 17 amino acids. Germline V gene sequence: CDR1 SNHLY, CDR2 FYNNEI. The CDR3: CASSMGGRTSSGNTIYF. DNA of the CDR3: TGTGCCAGCAGTATGGGGGGACGGACGAGCTCTGGAAACACCATATATTTT.

This clone turned up a few times. The CDR3 DNA reads as TGTGCCAGCAGTCCCTTAGGGGCGGGGAACGAGCAGTACTTC. Amino acids: CASSPLGAGNEQYF. The chain joins TRBV9 to TRBJ2-7, with D perhaps TRBD2 (6 bases). Germline CDR1 reads SGDLS; CDR2 reads YYNGEE. CDR3 length equals 14 residues. The germline V and J ends were trimmed by 5 bases and 5 bases, with 17 bases remaining between them.

The chain combines TRBV29-1 with TRBJ2-5, with a weak D call TRBD2 (5 bases). CDR1 SQVTM and CDR2 ANQGSEA come from the germline V gene. There are 14 residues in the CDR3. Trimming stripped 4 bases from V and 1 base from J, with 13 bases between. CDR3 bases: TGCAGCGTTGGGGAAGACTATCCCCAAGAGACCCAGTACTTC. It yields the protein CSVGEDYPQETQYF.

For the CDR3, the DNA is TGTGCCACCAGCAGAGATAGGGGGGGCGGGATCAATGAGCAGTTCTTC. Its translation is CATSRDRGGGINEQFF. J is TRBJ2-1 and V is TRBV15; perhaps TRBD2 as D (7 bases). V was clipped by 0 bases and J by 6 bases, with 15 bases between them. Germline V gene sequence: CDR1 LNHNV, CDR2 YYDKDF (reference sequence). The CDR3 runs to 16 residues.

The chain has TRBV19 and TRBJ2-2, with 7 bases that match TRBD2. V shed 8 bases and J 7 bases; nucleotides not matched to a gene: 10. The germline V gene has CDR1 LNHDA and CDR2 SQIVND (reference sequence). CDR3 length equals 14 residues. The CDR3 spells CASSTGGIHGELFF. DNA for the CDR3: TGTGCCAGTTCGACGGGGGGTATACACGGGGAGCTGTTTTTT. Filled out from reference TRBV19 and TRBJ2-2, the complete variable domain reads DGGITQSPKYLFRKEGQNVTLSCEQNLNHDAMYWYRQDPGQGLRLIYYSQIVNDFQKGDIAEGYSVSREKKESFPLTVTSAQKNPTAFYLCASSTGGIHGELFFGEGSRLTVL.

The V and J genes are TRBV28 and TRBJ2-3; 12 bases align to TRBD2. This CDR3 has 15 amino acids. Unmatched junction bases numbered 4, after V lost 6 bases and J lost 3 bases. Per germline, CDR1 MDHEN and CDR2 SYDVKM. As DNA, the CDR3 is TGTGCCAGCAGGTCCCTAGCGGGGGGGACAGATACGCAGTATTTT. The encoded protein is CASRSLAGGTDTQYF.

V usage is TRBV14 and J usage is TRBJ1-1; TRBD1 matches at 9 bases. The CDR3 extends over 16 amino acids. Germline assignment: CDR1 SGHDN and CDR2 FVKESK. V gave up 4 bases and J gave up 4 bases; unmatched junction bases: 10. Here the CDR3 DNA reads TGTGCCAGCAGCCTTGGTCCCGGGACAGGGACCACTGAAGCTTTCTTT. Residues: CASSLGPGTGTTEAFF. Complete variable domain (other parts from reference TRBV14 and TRBJ1-1): EAGVTQFPSHSVIEKGQTVTLRCDPISGHDNLYWYRRVMGKEIKFLLHFVKESKQDESGMPNNRFLAERTGGTYSTLKVQPAELEDSGVYFCASSLGPGTGTTEAFFGQGTRLTVV.

This chain joins TRBV7-9 and TRBJ2-3; 7 bases line up with TRBD1. Trimming removed 5 bases from V and 4 bases from J; junction bases left unmatched: 6. The CDR3 contains 14 residues. Germline assignment: CDR1 SEHNR and CDR2 FQNEAQ (reference sequence). In DNA form, the CDR3 reads TGTGCCAGCAGCCTGCACAGGGGTGCAGATACGCAGTATTTT. It codes for CASSLHRGADTQYF.

The rearrangement uses TRBV4-2 and TRBJ1-2, with D perhaps matching TRBD1 (5 bases). CDR1 and CDR2 (germline): LGHNA, YNFKEQ. Trimming shortened V by 0 bases and J by 2 bases, and 7 bases separated the two germline ends. This CDR3 is 14 amino acids long. CDR3 sequence (DNA): TGTGCCAGCAGCCAAGAGACAGACAACTATGGCTACACCTTC. Translating gives CASSQETDNYGYTF.

This chain uses TRBV30 with TRBJ2-7; 7 nucleotides line up with TRBD1. V was clipped by 2 bases and J by 7 bases; unmatched bases: 11. Germline CDR1 reads GTSNPN; CDR2 reads SVGIG (reference sequence). The CDR3 covers 14 residues. DNA for the CDR3: TGTGCCTGGAGTACTCCCGGGACAGCCTGTGAGCAGTACTTC. This translates into CAWSTPGTACEQYF.

This clone has just one count. This chain joins TRBV2 and TRBJ1-2; possibly TRBD1 for D (6 bases). The length of the CDR3 is 14 residues. Trimming left V 2 bases short and J 4 bases short, with 11 bases between. From germline, CDR1 is SNHLY and CDR2 FYNNEI. The CDR3 protein is CASSELGAGYGYTF. CDR3 nucleotides: TGTGCCAGCAGTGAATTGGGGGCAGGCTATGGCTACACCTTC. The whole variable domain, remainder taken from reference TRBV2 and TRBJ1-2, is EPEVTQTPSHQVTQMGQEVILRCVPISNHLYFYWYRQILGQKVEFLVSFYNNEISEKSEIFDDQFSVERPDGSNFTLKIRSTKLEDSAMYFCASSELGAGYGYTFGSGTRLTVV.

This sequence joins TRBV9 and TRBJ1-1, with D perhaps TRBD1 (5 bases). V lost 2 bases and J 1 base, leaving 12 bases between the germline ends. Germline V gene lookup returns CDR1 SGDLS and CDR2 YYNGEE. The CDR3 is 15 amino acids. The CDR3, as DNA: TGTGCCAGCAGCGTGGTGGGACTGGGGAACACTGAAGCTTTCTTT. Its translation: CASSVVGLGNTEAFF.

V and J are TRBV18 and TRBJ2-5, with 8 bases that match TRBD1. The J call may be in error: the DNA end matches TRBJ2-7 better. This CDR3 region has 14 residues. Germline V lookup: CDR1 KGHSH, CDR2 LQKENI. In DNA, the CDR3 is TGTGCCAGCTCAAGGACAGGGAATTCCTACGAGCAGTACTTC. The encoded protein is CASSRTGNSYEQYF.

As concerns this clone: Other DNA variants within this sample encode the same CDR3. The CDR3 is CASSPGLAGRETQYF. CDR3 DNA: TGCGCCAGCAGCCCGGGACTAGCGGGCAGAGAGACCCAGTACTTC. The rearrangement joins TRBV5-1 to TRBJ2-5; TRBD2 aligns across 12 bases. CDR1 and CDR2 from the germline V gene are SGHRS and YFSETQ. Germline trimming cut 4 bases from V and 4 bases from J; bases unmatched to any gene: 5. The CDR3 extends over 15 amino acids.

The chain carries TRBV7-9 and TRBJ1-6; D call uncertain. Germline CDR1 reads SEHNR; CDR2 reads FQNEAQ (reference sequence). This CDR3 region has 15 residues. Trimming took off 1 base at V and 7 bases at J, with 11 bases between the two ends. CDR3 bases: TGTGCCAGCAGCTTAGATTCCACCGGGAATTCACCCCTCCACTTT. Translation gives CASSLDSTGNSPLHF.